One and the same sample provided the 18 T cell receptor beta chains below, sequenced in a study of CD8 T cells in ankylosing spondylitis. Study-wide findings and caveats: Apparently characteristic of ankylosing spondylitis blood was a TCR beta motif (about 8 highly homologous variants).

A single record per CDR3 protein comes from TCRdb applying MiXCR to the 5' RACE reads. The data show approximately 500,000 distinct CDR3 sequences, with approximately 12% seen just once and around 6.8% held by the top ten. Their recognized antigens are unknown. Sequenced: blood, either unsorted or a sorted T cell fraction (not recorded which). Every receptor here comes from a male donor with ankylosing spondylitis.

CDR3 sequence: CSASPGWYGYTF. The DNA of the CDR3 is TGCAGTGCTAGCCCCGGGTGGTATGGCTACACCTTC. The V gene is TRBV20-1, the J gene TRBJ1-2; D ambiguous. CDR1 is DFQATT and CDR2 is SNEGSKA in the germline V gene (reference sequence). This CDR3 has 12 residues. V was cut by 3 bases and J by 5 bases, with 10 bases left in between.

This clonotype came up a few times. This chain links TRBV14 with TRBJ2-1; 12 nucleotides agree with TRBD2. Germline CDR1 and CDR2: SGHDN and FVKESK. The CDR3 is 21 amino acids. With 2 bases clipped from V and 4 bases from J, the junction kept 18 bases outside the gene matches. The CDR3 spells CASSQPPTSGGSYGSYNEQFF. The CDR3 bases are TGTGCCAGCAGCCAACCCCCGACTAGCGGGGGCAGCTATGGCTCGTACAATGAGCAGTTCTTC.

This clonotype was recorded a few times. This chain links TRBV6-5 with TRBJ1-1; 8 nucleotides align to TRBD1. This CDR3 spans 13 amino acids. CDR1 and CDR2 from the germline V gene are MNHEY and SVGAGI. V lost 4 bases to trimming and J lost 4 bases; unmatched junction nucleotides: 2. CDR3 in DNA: TGTGCCAGCAGTTGGACAGGGCCCACTGAAGCTTTCTTT. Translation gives CASSWTGPTEAFF.

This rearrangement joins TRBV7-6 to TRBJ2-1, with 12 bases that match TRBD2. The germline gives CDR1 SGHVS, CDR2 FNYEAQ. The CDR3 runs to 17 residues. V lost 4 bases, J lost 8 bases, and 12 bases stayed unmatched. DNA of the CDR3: TGTGCCAGCAGCTCCTTGCCAGCTAGCGGGAGGGCCGATGAGCAGTTCTTC. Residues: CASSSLPASGRADEQFF.

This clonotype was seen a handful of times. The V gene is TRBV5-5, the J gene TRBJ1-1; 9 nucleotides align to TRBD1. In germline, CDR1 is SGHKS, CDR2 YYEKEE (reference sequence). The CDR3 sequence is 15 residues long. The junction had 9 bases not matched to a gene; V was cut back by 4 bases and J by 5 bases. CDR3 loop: CASSIIQGAETEAFF. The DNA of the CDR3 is TGTGCCAGCAGCATTATACAGGGGGCGGAAACTGAAGCTTTCTTT.

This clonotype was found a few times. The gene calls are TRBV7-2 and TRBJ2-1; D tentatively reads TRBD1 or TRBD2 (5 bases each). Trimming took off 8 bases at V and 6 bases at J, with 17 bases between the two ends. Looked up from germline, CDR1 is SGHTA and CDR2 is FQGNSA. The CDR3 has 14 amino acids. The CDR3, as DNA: TGTGCCAGCGGAACCGGGACCCGCGGCAATGAGCAGTTCTTC. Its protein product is CASGTGTRGNEQFF.

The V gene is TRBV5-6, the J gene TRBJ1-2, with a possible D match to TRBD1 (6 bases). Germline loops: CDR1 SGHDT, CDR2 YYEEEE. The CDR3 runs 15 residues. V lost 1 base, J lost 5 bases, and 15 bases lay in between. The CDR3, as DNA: TGTGCCAGCAGCTTGCCCCGGGACAAAGTTTATGGCTACACCTTC. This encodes CASSLPRDKVYGYTF.

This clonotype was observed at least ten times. The CDR3 nucleotides read TGCAGTGCTAGCAGTCCAGTGAGTGGCACAGATACGCAGTATTTT. Translation: CSASSPVSGTDTQYF. The chain couples TRBV20-1 to TRBJ2-3; D remains ambiguous. Trimming took 3 bases from V and 1 from J, leaving 14 bases between them. The germline CDR1 and CDR2 sequences are DFQATT and SNEGSKA (reference sequence). The length of the CDR3 is 15 residues.

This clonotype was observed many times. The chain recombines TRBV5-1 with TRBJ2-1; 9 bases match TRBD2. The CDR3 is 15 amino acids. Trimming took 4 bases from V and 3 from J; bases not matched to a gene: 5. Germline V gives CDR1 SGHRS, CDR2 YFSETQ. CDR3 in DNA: TGCGCCAGCAGCCCGACTAGCGGTCGCTACAATGAGCAGTTCTTC. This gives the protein CASSPTSGRYNEQFF.

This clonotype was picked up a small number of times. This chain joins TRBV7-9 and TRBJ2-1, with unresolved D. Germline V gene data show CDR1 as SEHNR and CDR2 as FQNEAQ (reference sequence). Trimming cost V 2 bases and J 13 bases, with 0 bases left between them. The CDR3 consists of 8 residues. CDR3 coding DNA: TGTGCCAGCAGCTTACAGTTCTTC. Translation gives CASSLQFF.

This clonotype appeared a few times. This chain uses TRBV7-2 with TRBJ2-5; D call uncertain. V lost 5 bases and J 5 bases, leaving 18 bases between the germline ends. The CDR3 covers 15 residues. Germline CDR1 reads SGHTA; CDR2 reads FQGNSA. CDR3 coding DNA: TGTGCCAGCAGCGATAAGGCCCGGGTGTGGGAGACCCAGTACTTC. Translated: CASSDKARVWETQYF.

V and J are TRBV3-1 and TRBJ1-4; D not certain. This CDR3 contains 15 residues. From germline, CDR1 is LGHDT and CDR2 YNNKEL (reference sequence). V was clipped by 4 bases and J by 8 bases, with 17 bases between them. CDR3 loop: CASSPQERVWEKLFF. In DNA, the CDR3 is TGTGCCAGCAGCCCCCAGGAAAGGGTCTGGGAAAAACTGTTTTTT.

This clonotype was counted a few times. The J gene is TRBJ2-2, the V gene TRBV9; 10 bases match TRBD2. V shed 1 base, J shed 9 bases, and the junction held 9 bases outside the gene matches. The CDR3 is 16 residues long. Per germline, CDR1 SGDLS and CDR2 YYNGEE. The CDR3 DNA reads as TGTGCCAGCAGCGTACTTCCTAGCGGGAGTACCTGGGAGCTGTTTTTT. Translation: CASSVLPSGSTWELFF.

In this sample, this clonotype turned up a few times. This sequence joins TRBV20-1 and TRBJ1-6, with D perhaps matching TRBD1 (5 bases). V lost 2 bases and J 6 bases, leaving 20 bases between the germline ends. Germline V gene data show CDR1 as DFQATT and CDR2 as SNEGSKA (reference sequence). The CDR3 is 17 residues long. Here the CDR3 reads CSARMGGSPHFNSPLHF. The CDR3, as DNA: TGCAGTGCTAGAATGGGGGGAAGCCCTCACTTTAATTCACCCCTCCACTTT.

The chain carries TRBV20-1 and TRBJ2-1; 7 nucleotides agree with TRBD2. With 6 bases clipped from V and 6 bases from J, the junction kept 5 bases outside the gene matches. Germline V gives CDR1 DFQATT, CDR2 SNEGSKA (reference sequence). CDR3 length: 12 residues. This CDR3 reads CSATGRFNEQFF. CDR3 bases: TGCAGTGCCACCGGGAGGTTCAATGAGCAGTTCTTC.

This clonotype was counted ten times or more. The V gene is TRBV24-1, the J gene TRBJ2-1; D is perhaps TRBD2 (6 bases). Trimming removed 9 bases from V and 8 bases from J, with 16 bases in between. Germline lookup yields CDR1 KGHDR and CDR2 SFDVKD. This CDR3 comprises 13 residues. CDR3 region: CATHRPGGDEQFF. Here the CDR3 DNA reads TGTGCCACCCACCGACCCGGAGGGGATGAGCAGTTCTTC.

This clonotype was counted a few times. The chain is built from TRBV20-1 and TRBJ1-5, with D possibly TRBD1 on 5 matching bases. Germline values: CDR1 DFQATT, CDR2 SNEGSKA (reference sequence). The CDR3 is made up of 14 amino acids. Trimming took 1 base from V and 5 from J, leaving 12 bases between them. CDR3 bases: TGCAGTGCTAGAGCGCAACAGGTACATCAGCCCCAGCATTTT. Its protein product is CSARAQQVHQPQHF.

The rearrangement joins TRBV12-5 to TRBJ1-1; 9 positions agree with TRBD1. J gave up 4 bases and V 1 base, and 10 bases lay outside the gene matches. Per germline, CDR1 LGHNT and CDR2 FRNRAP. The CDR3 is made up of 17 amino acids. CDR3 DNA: TGTGCTAGTGGTTTGGAACGACAGGGGGGGCAGAGCACTGAAGCTTTCTTT. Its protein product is CASGLERQGGQSTEAFF.